Each of the 2 T cell receptor beta chains below was sequenced from the same sample in a study of T-cell memory formation after mild COVID-19 (dated by TCRdb to the early 2020s). Library preparation employed 5' RACE. Sequencer: Illumina NovaSeq 6000. TCRdb ran its own pipeline on the public reads, namely fastp trimming at Q25 and MiXCR clone calling, and kept in-frame beta chains. Merged by CDR3 protein, the rows form single entries marked with the most common genes and DNA. The sample has 250,000 to 350,000 distinct CDR3 sequences on record, 19% of them singletons. The ten largest clonotypes hold 21% of the sample. Sequences were obtained from PBMCs or a T cell subset sorted from them (not recorded which). All receptors derive from a man in his late teens or twenties who had mild COVID-19 (a few samples of this study predate the infection). The sample titles of this study are shuffled in the database, so cell type and time point are left out; the donor was told from shared clones.

Remarks on this clonotype: A read error may be the cause here, since a much bigger clone is one base away. The chain carries TRBV7-3 and TRBJ1-1; 10 nucleotides line up with TRBD1. The CDR3 contains 13 residues. The germline CDR1 and CDR2 sequences are SGHTA and FQGTGA. V shed 4 bases and J 7 bases; nucleotides not matched to a gene: 3. CDR3 sequence reads: CASSSGQGIEAFF. The CDR3 bases are TGTGCCAGCAGCTCGGGACAGGGGATTGAAGCTTTCTTT.

The chain employs TRBV15 and TRBJ2-4; the D gene is possibly TRBD2 (5 bases). The V and J ends lost 3 bases and 9 bases respectively, with 18 bases between them. The germline CDR1 and CDR2 sequences are LNHNV and YYDKDF (reference sequence). The CDR3 is 15 residues long. CDR3 nucleotides: TGTGCCACCAGCAGCCGGGCCCTGAGGGCGGCCATTCAGTACTTC. Encoded protein: CATSSRALRAAIQYF.